This note documents a single T cell receptor beta chain sequence. Its cognate antigen is unknown. V was pared by 4 bases and J by 1 base, with 10 bases between. The V gene's germline CDR1 is SEHNR and CDR2 FQNEAQ (reference sequence). The CDR3 has 14 amino acids. Amplification used 60 V beta primers and 13 J beta primers. Sequenced by immunoSEQ multiplex PCR; TCRdb stores in-frame clones only, minus some. The sample includes 90,000 or so clones, more than 75% of them seen just once. These data belong to a study of glioma-infiltrating T cells after dendritic cell vaccination. Study outcomes and limitations: Patients with more pretreatment TILs had longer time to progression and survival.

Patients had residual fresh-frozen tumor tissue and more than two years of survival data. None of the glioblastoma patients had an isocitrate dehydrogenase mutation. This specimen consisted of blood, obtained before dendritic cell vaccination. The genes are TRBV7-9 and TRBJ1-1; D is perhaps TRBD1 (5 bases). This receptor was taken from a human donor with glioblastoma. CDR3 amino acids: CASSWGERNTEAFF. The CDR3 bases are TGTGCCAGCAGCTGGGGGGAAAGGAACACTGAAGCTTTCTTT.